The 21 T cell receptor beta chains given below trace back to one sample, sequenced in a study of OX40 agonist ivuxolimab in advanced cancers. This table comes from immunoSEQ multiplex PCR, and its TCRdb copy is limited to in-frame clones, with some not included. The sample has 99,000 or so clones, approximately 80% seen once. The sequenced sample was CD4+ or CD8+ T cells sorted from blood, obtained in a trial of the OX40 agonist ivuxolimab. These receptors were collected from an adult with an advanced solid tumor such as melanoma, head and neck, liver or kidney cancer.

This sequence joins TRBV7-8 and TRBJ2-2; no firm D call. Germline CDR1 and CDR2: SGHVS and FQNEAQ. The CDR3 is made up of 14 amino acids. V lost 1 base and J lost 4, with 7 bases in between. CDR3 DNA: TGTGCCAGCAGCTTAGAACTACGCACCGGGGAGCTGTTTTTT. Translation gives CASSLELRTGELFF.

The chain links TRBV2 to TRBJ2-7; D is uncertain. Trimming shortened V by 9 bases and J by 4 bases, and 16 bases separated the two germline ends. CDR1 and CDR2 from the germline V gene are SNHLY and FYNNEI. The CDR3 is 13 residues long. The CDR3 spells CASSPPDMYEQYF. CDR3 DNA: TGTGCCAGTTCGCCTCCTGATATGTACGAGCAGTACTTC. Filled out from reference TRBV2 and TRBJ2-7, the complete variable domain reads EPEVTQTPSHQVTQMGQEVILRCVPISNHLYFYWYRQILGQKVEFLVSFYNNEISEKSEIFDDQFSVERPDGSNFTLKIRSTKLEDSAMYFCASSPPDMYEQYFGPGTRLTVT.

The J gene is TRBJ2-1, the V gene TRBV18; TRBD1 is a possible D gene (6 bases). Germline V gene sequence: CDR1 KGHSH, CDR2 LQKENI. V was cut by 3 bases and J by 16 bases, with 13 bases left in between. This CDR3 is built from 11 residues. The CDR3 protein is CASSPGQRIFF. In nucleotides, the CDR3 is TGTGCCAGCTCACCCGGACAGCGGATCTTCTTC.

The chain joins TRBV6-1 to TRBJ1-2; 8 positions match TRBD1. V trimming: 7 bases; J trimming: 7 bases; junction bases outside the gene matches: 11. Per germline, CDR1 MNHNS and CDR2 SASEGT. This CDR3 has 14 amino acids. The CDR3 region has the DNA TGTGCCAGCAATAAGGACAGGGAGGTGTCTGGCTACACCTTC. Protein: CASNKDREVSGYTF.

The V and J genes are TRBV7-9 and TRBJ1-3; possibly TRBD1 for D (5 bases). V was pared by 0 bases and J by 3 bases, with 12 bases between. This CDR3 is 16 amino acids long. Per the germline V gene, CDR1 is SEHNR and CDR2 is FQNEAQ (reference sequence). The CDR3 sequence is CASSLATGQGGNTIYF. Written as DNA, the CDR3 is TGTGCCAGCAGCTTAGCCACCGGGCAGGGTGGAAACACCATATATTTT.

V is TRBV29-1 and J is TRBJ2-7, with D perhaps TRBD2 (6 bases). The CDR3 is 14 amino acids. The ends were cut back, 4 bases at V and 0 bases at J, with 13 bases in the middle. Per germline, CDR1 SQVTM and CDR2 ANQGSEA. This CDR3 reads CSVGRDGSSYEQYF. DNA for the CDR3: TGCAGCGTTGGAAGGGACGGGAGCTCCTACGAGCAGTACTTC.

The chain recombines TRBV5-1 with TRBJ2-1, with TRBD1 matching over 7 bases. The CDR3 totals 14 residues. The V and J ends lost 4 bases and 2 bases, in that order; junction bases with no gene match: 3. Germline V gene lookup returns CDR1 SGHRS and CDR2 YFSETQ. CDR3 sequence: CASSATGPYNEQFF. The CDR3 DNA sequence: TGCGCCAGCAGCGCGACAGGGCCCTACAATGAGCAGTTCTTC.

This chain connects TRBV7-2 to TRBJ1-1; maybe TRBD1 (6 bases). This CDR3 comprises 14 residues. The V gene lost 6 bases and the J gene lost 7 bases, with 18 bases spanning the gap. Germline V gene lookup returns CDR1 SGHTA and CDR2 FQGNSA. The CDR3 loop reads CASRLTGTNFEAFF. The CDR3 region has the DNA TGTGCCAGCAGGTTAACCGGGACAAACTTTGAAGCTTTCTTT.

The rearrangement uses TRBV7-6 and TRBJ1-2, with 9 bases identical to TRBD1. V shed 4 bases, J shed 0 bases, and the junction held 3 bases outside the gene matches. Looked up from germline, CDR1 is SGHVS and CDR2 is FNYEAQ. This CDR3 spans 15 amino acids. The CDR3 coding sequence is TGTGCCAGCAGCTCCGGACAGGGGACTAACTATGGCTACACCTTC. This encodes CASSSGQGTNYGYTF.

This rearrangement joins TRBV27 to TRBJ2-7; 8 positions agree with TRBD2. This CDR3 has 16 amino acids. V shed 7 bases, J shed 6 bases, and the junction held 17 bases outside the gene matches. Germline-derived CDR1 and CDR2 are MNHEY and SMNVEV (reference sequence). The CDR3 DNA reads TGTGCCAGCATGCCGGGACTAGGGGCTTTACTTGGCGAGCAGTACTTC. Amino acids: CASMPGLGALLGEQYF.

The J gene is TRBJ2-6, the V gene TRBV9, with 9 bases identical to TRBD1. This CDR3 contains 18 residues. The J segment lost 0 bases and the V segment lost 3 bases, leaving 7 bases of the junction unmatched. Germline CDR1 SGDLS, CDR2 YYNGEE. CDR3 nucleotides: TGTGCCAGCAGCGCCCGACAGGGGGGGGTCTCTGGGGCCAACGTCCTGACTTTC. Its translation: CASSARQGGVSGANVLTF.

The chain employs TRBV14 and TRBJ1-2; D is possibly TRBD1 (5 bases). The CDR3 is 14 amino acids. Trimming stripped 4 bases from V and 1 base from J, with 10 bases between. Germline V lookup: CDR1 SGHDN, CDR2 FVKESK. In DNA, the CDR3 is TGTGCCAGCAGCCCCCCGACAGATAACTATGGCTACACCTTC. Translation gives CASSPPTDNYGYTF.

This rearrangement joins TRBV19 to TRBJ2-1; 11 positions match TRBD1. CDR3 size: 14 residues. From germline, CDR1 is LNHDA and CDR2 SQIVND (reference sequence). Trimming took 7 bases from V and 6 from J; bases not matched to a gene: 5. The CDR3, as DNA: TGTGCCAGTATGGGGACAGGGGGAAGCAATGAGCAGTTCTTC. Residues: CASMGTGGSNEQFF.

The chain recombines TRBV6-5 with TRBJ1-4; no clear D. Between the trimmed V and J ends, which lost 2 bases and 8 bases, there was a span of 15 bases. CDR1 is MNHEY and CDR2 is SVGAGI in the germline V gene. The CDR3 extends over 15 amino acids. CDR3 protein: CASSYPAEREEKLFF. Here the CDR3 DNA reads TGTGCCAGCAGTTACCCCGCCGAGAGGGAGGAAAAACTGTTTTTT.

The rearrangement links TRBV9 to TRBJ2-3, with TRBD1 matching over 12 bases. The germline CDR1 and CDR2 sequences are SGDLS and YYNGEE. Unmatched junction bases numbered 10, after V lost 0 bases and J lost 5 bases. This CDR3 is built from 18 residues. The CDR3 bases are TGTGCCAGCAGCGTAGCCGGGACAGGGGGCCATTTGGGAGATACGCAGTATTTT. Its translation is CASSVAGTGGHLGDTQYF. The whole variable domain, filled in from reference TRBV9 and TRBJ2-3, reads DSGVTQTPKHLITATGQRVTLRCSPRSGDLSVYWYQQSLDQGLQFLIQYYNGEERAKGNILERFSAQQFPDLHSELNLSSLELGDSALYFCASSVAGTGGHLGDTQYFGPGTRLTVL.

This chain connects TRBV5-1 to TRBJ1-1, with 7 nucleotides matching TRBD1. Germline V gives CDR1 SGHRS, CDR2 YFSETQ. Trimming cost V 4 bases and J 4 bases; bases outside gene matches: 7. The CDR3 consists of 14 residues. The CDR3 reads CASSIQGMGTEAFF. CDR3 nucleotide sequence: TGCGCCAGCAGCATACAGGGGATGGGCACTGAAGCTTTCTTT. Drawing the rest from reference TRBV5-1 and TRBJ1-1, the complete variable domain is KAGVTQTPRYLIKTRGQQVTLSCSPISGHRSVSWYQQTPGQGLQFLFEYFSETQRNKGNFPGRFSGRQFSNSRSEMNVSTLELGDSALYLCASSIQGMGTEAFFGQGTRLTVV.

The chain joins TRBV6-5 to TRBJ2-1, with TRBD1 matching over 9 bases. Germline CDR1 and CDR2: MNHEY and SVGAGI. The ends lost 7 bases at V and 4 bases at J; junction bases unmatched: 5. This CDR3 has 14 amino acids. CDR3 DNA: TGTGCCAGCAAGTTGACAGGGGGTTACAATGAGCAGTTCTTC. Translated, it gives CASKLTGGYNEQFF.

J is TRBJ1-2 and V is TRBV29-1, with D possibly TRBD1 on 5 matching bases. The ends were cut back, 5 bases at V and 4 bases at J, with 14 bases in the middle. CDR1 is SQVTM, CDR2 ANQGSEA, per germline. The CDR3 totals 13 residues. The CDR3 coding sequence is TGCAGCGTTCTTGGGAGGGGTGCCTATGGCTACACCTTC. Its translation is CSVLGRGAYGYTF.

V is TRBV7-6 and J is TRBJ2-3; the D is unclear. Trimming pared 1 base from V and 1 base from J, leaving 3 bases between. This CDR3 has 13 residues. From germline, CDR1 is SGHVS and CDR2 FNYEAQ. The DNA of the CDR3 is TGTGCCAGCAGCTTAGTCGGCACAGATACGCAGTATTTT. It is translated as CASSLVGTDTQYF.

CDR3 DNA: TGTGCCAGTAGTATGGACTATACGCAGTATTTT. It encodes CASSMDYTQYF. The genes are TRBV19 and TRBJ2-3; tentatively, D is TRBD2 (5 bases). This CDR3 contains 11 residues. Trimming shortened V by 3 bases and J by 7 bases, and 5 bases separated the two germline ends. Per the germline V gene, CDR1 is LNHDA and CDR2 is SQIVND (reference sequence).

This rearrangement joins TRBV7-2 to TRBJ2-5, with 9 bases identical to TRBD2. The V and J ends lost 9 bases and 3 bases, in that order; junction bases with no gene match: 5. The CDR3 consists of 13 residues. Germline values: CDR1 SGHTA, CDR2 FQGNSA. This CDR3 is CASGTSIKETQYF. The CDR3 bases are TGTGCCAGTGGGACTAGCATTAAAGAGACCCAGTACTTC.